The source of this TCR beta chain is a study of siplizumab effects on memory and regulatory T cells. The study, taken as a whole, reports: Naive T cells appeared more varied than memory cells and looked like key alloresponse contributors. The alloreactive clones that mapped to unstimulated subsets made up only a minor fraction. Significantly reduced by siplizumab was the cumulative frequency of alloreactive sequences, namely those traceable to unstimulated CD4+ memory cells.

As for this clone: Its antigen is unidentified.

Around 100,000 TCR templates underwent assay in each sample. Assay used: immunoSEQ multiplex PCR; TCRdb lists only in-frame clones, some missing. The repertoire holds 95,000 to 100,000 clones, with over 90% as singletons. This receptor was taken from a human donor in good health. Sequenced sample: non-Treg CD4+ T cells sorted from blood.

CDR3 amino acids: CASKLTGRNAGELFF. In nucleotides, the CDR3 is TGTGCCAGCAAATTAACAGGGAGAAATGCCGGGGAGCTGTTTTTT. The gene calls are TRBV28 and TRBJ2-2, with D possibly matching TRBD1 (6 bases). Germline CDR1 MDHEN, CDR2 SYDVKM. This CDR3 spans 15 amino acids. V shed 7 bases and J shed 6 bases, with 18 bases lying between them.